This passage covers 29 T cell receptor beta chains from one sample sequenced in a study of T cell repertoires in cytomegalovirus infection. These receptors are not linked to any known antigen. TCRdb re-derived calls from the reads in MiXCR, one entry per CDR3 protein. The sample lists approximately 300,000 distinct CDR3 sequences; 20% to 25% were seen once. The starting material was cultured PBMCs, obtained from culture after CMV antigen stimulation. The receptor source for this set is a human donor in good health (CMV status not recorded). Some clones in this sample may be carry-over from other donors' samples.

This clonotype came up a few times. The rearrangement links TRBV12-3 or TRBV12-4 to TRBJ1-1; D unresolved. CDR3 length: 13 residues. With 7 bases removed from V and 5 bases from J, the gap between germline ends came to 14 bases. The CDR3 spells CASNEVGRTEAFF. The CDR3 nucleotides are TGTGCCAGCAACGAGGTCGGTCGGACTGAAGCTTTCTTT.

This clonotype was seen repeatedly, ten times or more. The chain links TRBV7-2 to TRBJ2-3; D call uncertain. There are 14 residues in the CDR3. Per the germline V gene, CDR1 is SGHTA and CDR2 is FQGNSA. Between the trimmed V and J ends, which lost 1 base and 2 bases, there was a span of 7 bases. CDR3 loop: CASSLDPLTDTQYF. DNA of the CDR3: TGTGCCAGCAGCTTAGATCCCCTCACAGATACGCAGTATTTT.

This clonotype was counted a few times. The V call is TRBV10-3, the J call TRBJ2-7; TRBD1 or TRBD2 may be the D gene (5 bases each). Trimming left V 4 bases short and J 2 bases short, with 12 bases between. The CDR3 has 14 residues. Germline CDR1 reads ENHRY; CDR2 reads SYGVKD. CDR3 bases: TGTGCCATCAGTGCTAGCCAGGGAGCCTACGAGCAGTACTTC. It codes for CAISASQGAYEQYF.

Ten or more counts support this clonotype. V and J are TRBV12-3 or TRBV12-4 and TRBJ2-6, with D maybe TRBD1 (6 bases). The CDR3 loop spans 19 amino acids. The ends were cut back, 3 bases at V and 0 bases at J, with 18 bases in the middle. CDR3 nucleotides: TGTGCCAGCAGTTTTCACTGGGACAACCTCTACTCTGGGGCCAACGTCCTGACTTTC. Translating gives CASSFHWDNLYSGANVLTF.

Ten or more counts support this clonotype. The chain is built from TRBV7-2 and TRBJ2-7; a possible D gene is TRBD2 (6 bases). CDR1 is SGHTA, CDR2 FQGNSA, per germline. The CDR3 sequence is 16 residues long. V dropped 5 bases and J dropped 4 bases, with 21 bases sitting between them. The CDR3 coding sequence is TGTGCCAGCAGCCCGTCGGTAGCGGAGCCCCTTTACGAGCAGTACTTC. Translation gives CASSPSVAEPLYEQYF. The complete variable domain, with remaining parts taken from reference TRBV7-2 and TRBJ2-7, reads GAGVSQSPSNKVTEKGKDVELRCDPISGHTALYWYRQSLGQGLEFLIYFQGNSAPDKSGLPSDRFSAERTGGSVSTLTIQRTQQEDSAVYLCASSPSVAEPLYEQYFGPGTRLTVT.

The CDR3: CSVRLGQETQYF. The CDR3 region has the DNA TGCAGCGTCAGACTGGGCCAAGAGACCCAGTACTTC. This chain connects TRBV29-1 to TRBJ2-5; no clear D gene. Germline CDR1 and CDR2: SQVTM and ANQGSEA. The CDR3 is 12 amino acids. With 6 bases removed from V and 1 base from J, the gap between germline ends came to 9 bases.

The chain joins TRBV7-9 to TRBJ2-7; no clear D gene. The CDR3 is made up of 12 amino acids. In germline, CDR1 is SEHNR, CDR2 FQNEAQ (reference sequence). The V end lost 2 bases, the J end lost 6 bases, and 8 bases lay between the germline ends. The CDR3 reads CASSLFKGEQYV. CDR3 nucleotides: TGTGCCAGCAGCTTATTCAAAGGCGAGCAGTACGTC.

V and J are TRBV6-1 and TRBJ2-5; possibly TRBD1 for D (5 bases). The V end lost 5 bases, the J end lost 13 bases, and 20 bases lay between the germline ends. The length of the CDR3 is 13 residues. Germline-derived CDR1 and CDR2 are MNHNS and SASEGT. DNA for the CDR3: TGTGCCAGCAGTTACGTTTACAGGCCTCTGCGGTACTTC. Residues: CASSYVYRPLRYF.

This clonotype has more than one count but fewer than ten. The V and J genes are TRBV7-6 and TRBJ2-5; D is ambiguous. The CDR3 runs to 12 residues. Trimming took 3 bases from V and 10 from J, leaving 12 bases between them. The germline gives CDR1 SGHVS, CDR2 FNYEAQ. The CDR3 DNA reads TGTGCCAGCAGCTTCACCGACCCGGTCCAGTACTTC. Its translation is CASSFTDPVQYF.

In its sample, this clonotype was seen many times. This chain uses TRBV7-6 with TRBJ2-1; D may be TRBD1 or TRBD2 (8 bases each). Germline CDR1 reads SGHVS; CDR2 reads FNYEAQ. The CDR3 contains 16 residues. The V gene lost 4 bases and the J gene lost 3 bases, with 16 bases spanning the gap. The CDR3 DNA reads as TGTGCCAGCAGCTCCAGGGGGCGGGAGGTCTACAATGAGCAGTTCTTC. This sequence encodes CASSSRGREVYNEQFF.

This clonotype has ten or more counts. This chain links TRBV11-2 with TRBJ2-5; D gene uncertain. V lost 1 base and J lost 0, with 9 bases in between. Germline values: CDR1 SGHAT, CDR2 FQNNGV. The length of the CDR3 is 15 residues. In nucleotides, the CDR3 is TGTGCCAGCAGCTTAGTTGCTGGGAACCAAGAGACCCAGTACTTC. Its protein is CASSLVAGNQETQYF.

This clonotype was counted ten times or more. The chain uses TRBV7-2 and TRBJ2-5, with a weak D call TRBD1 (5 bases). Germline loops: CDR1 SGHTA, CDR2 FQGNSA. The V end was cut by 5 bases, the J end by 0 bases, with 10 bases between. The CDR3 runs to 14 residues. The CDR3, as DNA: TGTGCCAGCAGCGCAGGGTATCACCAAGAGACCCAGTACTTC. This sequence encodes CASSAGYHQETQYF.

The V and J genes are TRBV6-2 or TRBV6-3 and TRBJ1-2; TRBD1 agrees at 10 bases. The CDR3 covers 15 residues. CDR1 is MNHEY and CDR2 is SVGEGT in the germline V gene. The ends lost 2 bases at V and 4 bases at J; junction bases unmatched: 4. CDR3 sequence (DNA): TGTGCCAGCAGTTACACGGGACAGGGGAGCTATGGCTACACCTTC. Amino acids: CASSYTGQGSYGYTF.

The gene calls are TRBV5-4 and TRBJ2-5; D might be TRBD2 (6 bases). The germline gives CDR1 SGHNT, CDR2 YYREEE (reference sequence). The V gene lost 5 bases and the J gene lost 0 bases, with 14 bases spanning the gap. There are 15 residues in the CDR3. CDR3 coding DNA: TGTGCCAGCAGTGCGGGAATGGGGGACCAAGAGACCCAGTACTTC. As protein: CASSAGMGDQETQYF.

This clonotype was seen a single time. This chain uses TRBV12-5 with TRBJ1-3; no clear D. The CDR3 is 14 amino acids. V lost 1 base to trimming and J lost 2 bases, with 6 bases between them. Looked up from germline, CDR1 is LGHNT and CDR2 is FRNRAP. Written as DNA, the CDR3 is TGTGCTAGTGGTTTGGGTGTTCCTGGAAACACCATATATTTT. It translates to CASGLGVPGNTIYF.

The chain carries TRBV6-2 or TRBV6-3 and TRBJ2-4; D possibly corresponds to TRBD2 (5 bases). Trimming pared 4 bases from V and 4 bases from J, leaving 11 bases between. This CDR3 has 14 residues. The V gene's germline CDR1 is MNHEY and CDR2 SVGEGT. As DNA, the CDR3 is TGTGCCAGCAGTTCTACGGGAACAAAAAACATTCAGTACTTC. Translating it yields CASSSTGTKNIQYF.

This clonotype was counted ten times or more. The chain has TRBV7-8 and TRBJ2-7; D is undetermined. The CDR3 extends over 13 amino acids. Per germline, CDR1 SGHVS and CDR2 FQNEAQ. V lost 1 base, J lost 6 bases, and 10 bases lay in between. The CDR3 DNA is TGTGCCAGCAGCTTAGGGACGATAACCGAGCAGTACTTC. It encodes CASSLGTITEQYF.

This clonotype has a handful of counts. This chain connects TRBV7-2 to TRBJ2-2; D possibly matches TRBD1 or TRBD2 (5 bases each). Trimming shortened V by 4 bases and J by 4 bases, and 16 bases separated the two germline ends. Germline V gene sequence: CDR1 SGHTA, CDR2 FQGNSA. The CDR3 covers 16 residues. CDR3 sequence: CASSSPPGTATGELFF. In DNA, the CDR3 is TGTGCCAGCAGCTCTCCCCCCGGGACGGCCACCGGGGAGCTGTTTTTT.

This clonotype was picked up many times. The V call is TRBV5-1, the J call TRBJ2-1; D may be TRBD1 (6 bases). This CDR3 region has 15 residues. Germline loops: CDR1 SGHRS, CDR2 YFSETQ. The V end was cut by 6 bases, the J end by 6 bases, with 19 bases between. The CDR3 coding sequence is TGCGCCAGCACCAGGGTCAACAGGGACGTCAATGAGCAGTTCTTC. This encodes CASTRVNRDVNEQFF.

This clonotype appeared once. The chain uses TRBV28 and TRBJ2-4; maybe TRBD1 (6 bases). V gave up 10 bases and J gave up 1 base, with 17 bases separating them. The germline CDR1 and CDR2 sequences are MDHEN and SYDVKM. The CDR3 totals 15 residues. The CDR3 sequence: CATKWGRRAKNIQYF. The CDR3 DNA reads as TGTGCCACTAAATGGGGGCGTAGGGCCAAAAACATTCAGTACTTC.

The rearrangement uses TRBV4-3 and TRBJ2-2; TRBD2 is a possible D gene (5 bases). Germline V gives CDR1 LGHNA, CDR2 YSLEER. The CDR3 runs 16 residues. The germline V and J ends were trimmed by 2 bases and 2 bases, with 12 bases remaining between them. DNA for the CDR3: TGCGCCAGCAGCCAAAGACCGTCGGGAAACACCGGGGAGCTGTTTTTT. Amino acid sequence: CASSQRPSGNTGELFF.

This clonotype was observed at least ten times. The rearrangement joins TRBV7-2 to TRBJ2-5; D gene uncertain. Trimming took off 5 bases at V and 7 bases at J, with 20 bases between the two ends. Germline CDR1 is SGHTA and CDR2 is FQGNSA. The CDR3 is 15 residues long. CDR3 amino acids: CASSDMTQSLGTQYF. As DNA, the CDR3 is TGTGCCAGCAGCGATATGACACAGTCTCTGGGGACCCAGTACTTC.

This clonotype was detected many times. V gene TRBV7-2 combines with J gene TRBJ1-1, with 10 nucleotides matching TRBD1. The CDR3 runs 14 residues. Germline CDR1 reads SGHTA; CDR2 reads FQGNSA. The J segment lost 5 bases and the V segment lost 5 bases, leaving 5 bases of the junction unmatched. CDR3 coding DNA: TGTGCCAGCAGCGGGGGACAGGGGTGGACTGAAGCTTTCTTT. Translating it yields CASSGGQGWTEAFF.

The chain recombines TRBV12-3 or TRBV12-4 with TRBJ2-7, with a weak D call TRBD1 (5 bases). Trimming took off 4 bases at V and 1 base at J, with 14 bases between the two ends. The CDR3 extends over 15 amino acids. DNA for the CDR3: TGTGCCAGCAGTTCGCCAGAGACAGATTCCTACGAGCAGTACTTC. Translation gives CASSSPETDSYEQYF.

The chain has TRBV28 and TRBJ2-4, with TRBD1 matching over 11 bases. Germline V gene data show CDR1 as MDHEN and CDR2 as SYDVKM. V gave up 6 bases and J gave up 0 bases; unmatched junction bases: 13. The CDR3 sequence is 19 residues long. CDR3 sequence reads: CASRAGTGGLMRAKNIQYF. The CDR3 DNA reads TGTGCCAGCAGGGCCGGGACAGGGGGTTTAATGCGAGCCAAAAACATTCAGTACTTC.

The table lists this clonotype with a few counts. The chain combines TRBV7-2 with TRBJ2-4; D perhaps matches TRBD2 (5 bases). Trimming cost V 3 bases and J 3 bases, with 12 bases left between them. Looked up from germline, CDR1 is SGHTA and CDR2 is FQGNSA. This CDR3 region has 15 residues. The CDR3 DNA reads TGTGCCAGCAGCTTTCTAGGGAGAGGCAAAAACATTCAGTACTTC. This gives the protein CASSFLGRGKNIQYF.

The chain links TRBV20-1 to TRBJ1-1; 7 bases agree with TRBD1. With 3 bases clipped from V and 1 base from J, the junction kept 14 bases outside the gene matches. Germline V gene lookup returns CDR1 DFQATT and CDR2 SNEGSKA (reference sequence). The CDR3 covers 17 residues. The DNA of the CDR3 is TGCAGTGCTAGTCCGTCGCCTCAGGGGGAGAGGAACACTGAAGCTTTCTTT. As protein: CSASPSPQGERNTEAFF.

There are a few counts of this clonotype. The chain carries TRBV28 and TRBJ2-2; TRBD2 matches 10 bases. The V gene's germline CDR1 is MDHEN and CDR2 SYDVKM. The CDR3 is made up of 16 amino acids. Unmatched junction bases numbered 3, after V lost 4 bases and J lost 1 base. CDR3 sequence reads: CASSSGTSENTGELFF. The CDR3, as DNA: TGTGCCAGCAGTTCGGGGACTAGCGAGAACACCGGGGAGCTGTTTTTT.

The sample holds a few counts of this clonotype. The gene calls are TRBV7-9 and TRBJ2-1; the match to TRBD1 covers 11 bases. V was clipped by 3 bases and J by 9 bases; unmatched bases: 4. Germline V gene data show CDR1 as SEHNR and CDR2 as FQNEAQ (reference sequence). This CDR3 spans 14 amino acids. The CDR3 reads CASSFGQGAGEQFF. Here the CDR3 DNA reads TGTGCCAGCAGCTTTGGACAGGGGGCTGGTGAGCAGTTCTTC.